This T cell receptor (beta chain) was obtained from a study of shared T cell receptors in the human thymus. This clone was seen a single time. Germline values: CDR1 LNHDA, CDR2 SQIVND (reference sequence). The CDR3 runs to 13 residues. Trimming took off 7 bases at V and 2 bases at J, with 9 bases between the two ends. Data came from immunoSEQ multiplex PCR; TCRdb stores just in-frame clones and leaves some out. The table records some 640,000 clones, about 89% of them present only once. A further study also used this sample, focusing on human thymus T cells. That publication notes: Thymus tissue for the work was resected from patients undergoing corrective heart surgery. Gene usage (both V and J) appeared biased in thymic and blood repertoires.

V is TRBV19 and J is TRBJ2-1; a possible D gene is TRBD1 (5 bases). Sequenced material: thymocytes. This receptor was taken from a boy under two years old with a congenital heart defect. The CDR3 loop is CASKRTTYNEQFF. The CDR3 DNA reads as TGTGCCAGTAAACGGACAACCTACAATGAGCAGTTCTTC.